The 28 T cell receptor beta chains given below trace back to one sample, sequenced in a study of shared clonotypes between healthy human individuals (dated by TCRdb to about 2020). The library came from the immunoSEQ multiplex PCR assay. The immuneACCESS repertoire file appears here via TCRdb, limited to in-frame rearrangements. These files lack a portion of the clones; in checked studies, under half of the deficit traces to unresolved V genes, and the cause of the others is not known. The table for this sample lists hundreds of thousands of clones; around 96% of them were counted only once. Clones ranked in the top ten supply less than 0.12% of the sample. For the CD8 naive samples, CD45RO-negative cells were positively selected for CCR7, yielding a CD45RA+CCR7+ population from which TemRA cells were excluded. What was sequenced was naive CD8+ T cells sorted from blood. Reading the label with the study, this specimen's cell subset or site is: CD45RA+CCR7+. These TCRs come from a woman younger than 45 in good health.

The chain has TRBV27 and TRBJ2-1; tentatively, D is TRBD2 (5 bases). This CDR3 is 15 amino acids long. The V gene's germline CDR1 is MNHEY and CDR2 SMNVEV (reference sequence). The germline V and J ends were trimmed by 1 base and 0 bases, with 7 bases remaining between them. CDR3 residues: CASSLLGDSYNEQFF. DNA for the CDR3: TGTGCCAGCAGTTTATTGGGAGACTCCTACAATGAGCAGTTCTTC.

The chain carries TRBV19 and TRBJ2-7; 8 bases line up with TRBD2. CDR3 length: 12 amino acids. Germline CDR1 and CDR2: LNHDA and SQIVND (reference sequence). Trimming at V came to 11 bases and at J to 2 bases, leaving 5 bases not matched to a gene. The CDR3 DNA reads TGTGCCCCGGGGGGGCCTGCCTACGAGCAGTACTTC. Amino acids: CAPGGPAYEQYF.

This sequence joins TRBV18 and TRBJ2-2; the match to TRBD2 covers 11 bases. This CDR3 has 16 residues. The germline gives CDR1 KGHSH, CDR2 LQKENI. V was pared by 3 bases and J by 7 bases, with 7 bases of the junction left unmatched. The CDR3 is CASSPTSGSTDGELFF. The DNA of the CDR3 is TGTGCCAGCTCACCCACTAGCGGGAGTACTGACGGGGAGCTGTTTTTT.

This chain links TRBV27 with TRBJ2-3; 10 nucleotides align to TRBD2. This CDR3 spans 15 amino acids. Germline V gives CDR1 MNHEY, CDR2 SMNVEV (reference sequence). Trimming at V came to 5 bases and at J to 7 bases, leaving 9 bases not matched to a gene. Here the CDR3 reads CASSRTGGLANTQYF. CDR3 DNA sequence: TGTGCCAGCAGTCGAACCGGGGGACTAGCGAATACGCAGTATTTT.

CDR3 nucleotide sequence: TGTGCCAGTAGTATAGGACCCTATAGCAATCAGCCCCAGCATTTT. It specifies CASSIGPYSNQPQHF. The genes are TRBV19 and TRBJ1-5; D is undetermined. The germline V gene encodes CDR1 LNHDA and CDR2 SQIVND (reference sequence). The CDR3 totals 15 residues. The V end was cut by 1 base, the J end by 0 bases, with 7 bases between. Based on the CDR3 plus reference TRBV19 and TRBJ1-5, the full variable domain is DGGITQSPKYLFRKEGQNVTLSCEQNLNHDAMYWYRQDPGQGLRLIYYSQIVNDFQKGDIAEGYSVSREKKESFPLTVTSAQKNPTAFYLCASSIGPYSNQPQHFGDGTRLSIL.

The chain is built from TRBV16 and TRBJ1-1; D is uncertain. The germline V and J ends were trimmed by 1 base and 3 bases, with 9 bases remaining between them. CDR3 length equals 14 residues. Germline CDR1 KGHSY, CDR2 FQNENV. Written as DNA, the CDR3 is TGTGCCAGCAGCCAATACCCGGGAGACACTGAAGCTTTCTTT. Encoded protein: CASSQYPGDTEAFF.

The chain is built from TRBV28 and TRBJ2-3; the D gene is possibly TRBD1 (6 bases). Trimming took off 5 bases at V and 0 bases at J, with 18 bases between the two ends. The germline CDR1 and CDR2 sequences are MDHEN and SYDVKM. This CDR3 contains 17 residues. The CDR3: CASSRIPQGTSTDTQYF. The DNA for the CDR3 is TGTGCCAGCAGTCGAATCCCACAGGGCACTAGCACAGATACGCAGTATTTT.

The sample holds a few counts of this clone. CDR3 sequence (DNA): TGTGCCAGCAGCTTAGCCAAGGGGGTTGGTCAGCCCCAGCATTTT. Amino acids: CASSLAKGVGQPQHF. The V and J genes are TRBV7-6 and TRBJ1-5; D may be TRBD1 (6 bases). Trimming shortened V by 0 bases and J by 6 bases, and 12 bases separated the two germline ends. Germline lookup yields CDR1 SGHVS and CDR2 FNYEAQ. This CDR3 is built from 15 residues. Full variable domain (missing parts from reference TRBV7-6 and TRBJ1-5): GAGVSQSPRYKVTKRGQDVALRCDPISGHVSLYWYRQALGQGPEFLTYFNYEAQQDKSGLPNDRFSAERPEGSISTLTIQRTEQRDSAMYRCASSLAKGVGQPQHFGDGTRLSIL.

Of note for this clone: At the DNA level, this CDR3 is encoded by other sequences in the same sample as well. The genes are TRBV13 and TRBJ1-1; D unclear. Trimming shortened V by 0 bases and J by 0 bases, and 2 bases separated the two germline ends. The CDR3 is 13 amino acids. From germline, CDR1 is PRHDT and CDR2 FYEKMQ (reference sequence). CDR3 sequence (DNA): TGTGCCAGCAGCTTAGGAGTGAACACTGAAGCTTTCTTT. Its protein product is CASSLGVNTEAFF.

The chain is built from TRBV7-9 and TRBJ2-2; no clear D. V was shortened by 8 bases and J by 4 bases, with 11 bases between the two germline ends. Germline V gene lookup returns CDR1 SEHNR and CDR2 FQNEAQ (reference sequence). This CDR3 region has 13 residues. CDR3 in amino acids: CASSPYGTGELFF. As DNA, the CDR3 is TGTGCCAGCTCCCCTTATGGCACCGGGGAGCTGTTTTTT.

The CDR3 is CASSEGTGLINNEQFF. CDR3 DNA: TGTGCCAGCAGTGAAGGGACAGGCCTTATCAACAATGAGCAGTTCTTC. The V and J genes are TRBV6-1 and TRBJ2-1, with 7 bases fitting TRBD1. Losses at the gene ends were 1 base for V and 5 bases for J; bases not matched to a gene: 8. The CDR3 length is 16 residues. Germline V gives CDR1 MNHNS, CDR2 SASEGT.

Concerning this clone itself: Other DNA sequences in this sample translate to the same CDR3. The chain joins TRBV13 to TRBJ2-7; 11 nucleotides align to TRBD2. Trimming removed 3 bases from V and 3 bases from J; junction bases left unmatched: 1. The CDR3 totals 14 residues. Looked up from germline, CDR1 is PRHDT and CDR2 is FYEKMQ (reference sequence). CDR3 sequence (DNA): TGTGCCAGCAGCTTCGGACTAGCGGGCTACGAGCAGTACTTC. Residues: CASSFGLAGYEQYF.

The genes are TRBV14 and TRBJ1-1, with 9 bases identical to TRBD1. The CDR3 sequence is 14 residues long. Trimming removed 0 bases from V and 11 bases from J; junction bases left unmatched: 7. The germline gives CDR1 SGHDN, CDR2 FVKESK. The CDR3 reads CASSQDGTGSQAFF. The CDR3, as DNA: TGTGCCAGCAGCCAAGATGGGACAGGGAGCCAGGCTTTCTTT.

The chain recombines TRBV5-1 with TRBJ2-7, with 8 bases identical to TRBD2. J gave up 3 bases and V 4 bases, and 9 bases lay outside the gene matches. The CDR3 is made up of 15 amino acids. CDR1 and CDR2 from the germline V gene are SGHRS and YFSETQ. The CDR3 loop reads CASSDSQREIYEQYF. The CDR3 DNA is TGCGCCAGCAGCGACTCCCAGCGGGAGATCTACGAGCAGTACTTC. The complete variable domain, with remaining parts taken from reference TRBV5-1 and TRBJ2-7, reads KAGVTQTPRYLIKTRGQQVTLSCSPISGHRSVSWYQQTPGQGLQFLFEYFSETQRNKGNFPGRFSGRQFSNSRSEMNVSTLELGDSALYLCASSDSQREIYEQYFGPGTRLTVT.

The chain combines TRBV5-1 with TRBJ1-2, with 10 bases matching TRBD1. The CDR3 runs to 17 residues. The ends lost 3 bases at V and 5 bases at J; junction bases unmatched: 13. CDR1 and CDR2 from the germline V gene are SGHRS and YFSETQ. The CDR3, as DNA: TGCGCCAGCAGCTGGACCGGGACAGGGGAGGTACCATATGGCTACACCTTC. The encoded protein is CASSWTGTGEVPYGYTF.

V and J are TRBV6-5 and TRBJ2-5; 8 positions agree with TRBD2. Judging by the DNA end, TRBJ2-7 fits better; the J call may be wrong. The germline CDR1 and CDR2 sequences are MNHEY and SVGAGI. The length of the CDR3 is 14 residues. For the CDR3, the DNA is TGTGCCAGCAGCTTCGACAGCGGGGGAGACGAGCAGTACTTC. Its translation: CASSFDSGGDEQYF.

This chain connects TRBV2 to TRBJ2-2; no firm D call. The CDR3 loop spans 14 amino acids. The germline V gene encodes CDR1 SNHLY and CDR2 FYNNEI. Trimming took off 0 bases at V and 5 bases at J, with 7 bases between the two ends. Here the CDR3 reads CASSEASSTGELFF. In nucleotides, the CDR3 is TGTGCCAGCAGTGAAGCATCCAGTACCGGGGAGCTGTTTTTT. Full variable domain (outside the CDR3, taken from reference TRBV2 and TRBJ2-2): EPEVTQTPSHQVTQMGQEVILRCVPISNHLYFYWYRQILGQKVEFLVSFYNNEISEKSEIFDDQFSVERPDGSNFTLKIRSTKLEDSAMYFCASSEASSTGELFFGEGSRLTVL.

The V gene is TRBV7-9, the J gene TRBJ2-1; TRBD2 agrees at 7 bases. The CDR3 loop spans 15 amino acids. Germline CDR1 and CDR2: SEHNR and FQNEAQ (reference sequence). Germline trimming cut 3 bases from V and 7 bases from J; bases unmatched to any gene: 9. CDR3: CASSLREKLLNEQFF. The DNA of the CDR3 is TGTGCCAGCAGCTTGCGGGAGAAACTGTTGAATGAGCAGTTCTTC.

The rearrangement joins TRBV19 to TRBJ1-1; perhaps TRBD1 as D (6 bases). CDR1 and CDR2 from the germline V gene are LNHDA and SQIVND (reference sequence). This CDR3 has 14 residues. V was cut by 7 bases and J by 5 bases, with 17 bases left in between. Here the CDR3 reads CASNNNWGRTEAFF. CDR3 coding DNA: TGTGCCAGTAACAATAACTGGGGGCGGACTGAAGCTTTCTTT.

The V call is TRBV7-6, the J call TRBJ2-2, with D uncertain. The CDR3 has 13 residues. Trimming pared 6 bases from V and 0 bases from J, leaving 5 bases between. CDR1 and CDR2 from the germline V gene are SGHVS and FNYEAQ. CDR3 residues: CASRVPNTGELFF. The DNA for the CDR3 is TGTGCCAGCAGAGTTCCGAACACCGGGGAGCTGTTTTTT.

This sequence joins TRBV7-7 and TRBJ2-5, with no clear D. The CDR3 has 14 residues. In germline, CDR1 is SSHAT, CDR2 FNYEAQ (reference sequence). The germline V and J ends were trimmed by 2 bases and 2 bases, with 9 bases remaining between them. The CDR3 is CASSLLDGQETQYF. CDR3 sequence (DNA): TGTGCCAGCAGCTTATTGGATGGACAAGAGACCCAGTACTTC. The complete variable domain, with remaining parts taken from reference TRBV7-7 and TRBJ2-5, reads GAGVSQSPRYKVTKRGQDVTLRCDPISSHATLYWYQQALGQGPEFLTYFNYEAQPDKSGLPSDRFSAERPEGSISTLTIQRTEQRDSAMYRCASSLLDGQETQYFGPGTRLLVL.

The V gene is TRBV27, the J gene TRBJ1-2; 12 nucleotides line up with TRBD1. V shed 3 bases, J shed 5 bases, and the junction held 7 bases outside the gene matches. Germline assignment: CDR1 MNHEY and CDR2 SMNVEV (reference sequence). The CDR3 has 16 amino acids. In nucleotides, the CDR3 is TGTGCCAGCAGTTTCGAGGGGACAGGGGGCAGGTATGGCTACACCTTC. Translated: CASSFEGTGGRYGYTF.

This clone occurred once. The rearrangement links TRBV30 to TRBJ2-7; 8 bases map to TRBD1. Trimming took 7 bases from V and 7 from J; bases not matched to a gene: 12. This CDR3 is built from 13 residues. Germline lookup yields CDR1 GTSNPN and CDR2 SVGIG (reference sequence). CDR3 residues: CASDHSGGVEQYF. CDR3 nucleotide sequence: TGTGCCTCCGATCACTCAGGGGGCGTAGAGCAGTACTTC.

The chain carries TRBV19 and TRBJ1-2, with D possibly TRBD1 on 6 matching bases. Trimming took 3 bases from V and 8 from J, leaving 19 bases between them. This CDR3 spans 15 amino acids. Germline CDR1 reads LNHDA; CDR2 reads SQIVND (reference sequence). Here the CDR3 reads CASSIGTWGVGGYTF. The CDR3 nucleotides read TGTGCCAGTAGTATTGGGACATGGGGGGTCGGAGGCTACACCTTC.

V gene TRBV27 combines with J gene TRBJ2-7; D is possibly TRBD1 (5 bases). V dropped 3 bases and J dropped 6 bases, with 18 bases sitting between them. Germline loops: CDR1 MNHEY, CDR2 SMNVEV (reference sequence). The CDR3 has 15 residues. The CDR3 nucleotides read TGTGCCAGCAGTTTCGGGTACCCAGGGTTGGGCGAGCAGTACTTC. Translation: CASSFGYPGLGEQYF.

This sequence joins TRBV29-1 and TRBJ2-7; 12 bases map to TRBD2. The V gene's germline CDR1 is SQVTM and CDR2 ANQGSEA. This CDR3 region has 16 residues. The trim removed 3 bases at V and 2 bases at J, leaving 8 bases unmatched. The CDR3 loop is CSVDGALAGGPYEQYF. DNA of the CDR3: TGCAGCGTTGATGGTGCACTAGCGGGAGGACCCTACGAGCAGTACTTC.

The chain links TRBV6-1 to TRBJ2-2; 11 bases fit TRBD2. V gave up 1 base and J gave up 7 bases; unmatched junction bases: 14. In germline, CDR1 is MNHNS, CDR2 SASEGT. This CDR3 contains 19 residues. The CDR3 protein is CASSEVRLAGRVLDGELFF. CDR3 DNA sequence: TGTGCCAGCAGTGAAGTCAGACTAGCGGGAAGAGTCTTGGACGGGGAGCTGTTTTTT.

The chain combines TRBV7-9 with TRBJ2-3; 10 bases map to TRBD1. V gave up 5 bases and J gave up 2 bases; unmatched junction bases: 13. This CDR3 is 18 amino acids long. Germline CDR1 is SEHNR and CDR2 is FQNEAQ (reference sequence). CDR3 amino acids: CASSAGTGDSLFTDTQYF. CDR3 sequence (DNA): TGTGCCAGCAGCGCGGGGACAGGGGATTCCCTCTTCACAGATACGCAGTATTTT.